Listed below are T cell receptor beta chains from one sample, sequenced in a study of CD8 T cells in Susac syndrome. TCRdb ran MiXCR on the immunoSEQ multiplex PCR reads and lists one entry per CDR3 protein. The repertoire has 200,000 to 250,000 distinct CDR3 sequences, 95% of them found once; the top ten carry roughly 0.1%. The specimen sequenced was CD4+ T cells from PBMCs. The receptors here all came from a human donor with multiple sclerosis. Both conserved end residues are trimmed from each CDR3. Each record gives: J gene, V gene, clone size, CDR3 protein. Size is stated for part of the rows, as once, few or many counts, or as a class when the clone is expanded.

j_call: TRBJ1-4
v_call: TRBV3-1
clone_size: .
cdr3_aa: ASSPTGLAVTNEKLF

j_call: TRBJ2-5
v_call: TRBV9
clone_size: .
cdr3_aa: ASSHRRVAGAGETQY

j_call: TRBJ2-1
v_call: TRBV15
clone_size: .
cdr3_aa: ATSVSGGKNEQF

j_call: TRBJ2-7
v_call: TRBV11-2
clone_size: .
cdr3_aa: ASSLEKGRSYEQY

j_call: TRBJ2-5
v_call: TRBV30
clone_size: .
cdr3_aa: AWSLRVPRLETQY

j_call: TRBJ1-1
v_call: TRBV20-1
clone_size: .
cdr3_aa: SARAQGNGEAF

j_call: TRBJ1-1
v_call: TRBV18
clone_size: once
cdr3_aa: ASSPPQAGSLSNTEAF

j_call: TRBJ2-3
v_call: TRBV14
clone_size: .
cdr3_aa: ASSQVGGVTDTQY

j_call: TRBJ2-7
v_call: TRBV28
clone_size: .
cdr3_aa: ASRMTGIEQY

j_call: TRBJ1-2
v_call: TRBV15
clone_size: .
cdr3_aa: ATSRESGTGGGYT